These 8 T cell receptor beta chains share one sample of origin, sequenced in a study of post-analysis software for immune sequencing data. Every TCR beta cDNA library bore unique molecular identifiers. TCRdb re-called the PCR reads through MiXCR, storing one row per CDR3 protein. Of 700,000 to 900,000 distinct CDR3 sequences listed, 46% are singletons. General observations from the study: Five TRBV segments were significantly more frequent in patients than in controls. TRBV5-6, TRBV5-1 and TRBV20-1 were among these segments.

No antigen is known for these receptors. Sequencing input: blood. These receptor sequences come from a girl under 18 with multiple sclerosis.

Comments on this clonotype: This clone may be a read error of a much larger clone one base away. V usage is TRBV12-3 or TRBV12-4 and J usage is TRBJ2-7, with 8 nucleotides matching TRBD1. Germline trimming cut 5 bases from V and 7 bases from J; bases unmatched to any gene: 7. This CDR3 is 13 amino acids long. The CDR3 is CASSRDRRGEQYF. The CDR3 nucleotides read TGTGCCAGCAGTCGGGACAGGCGAGGGGAGCAGTACTTC.

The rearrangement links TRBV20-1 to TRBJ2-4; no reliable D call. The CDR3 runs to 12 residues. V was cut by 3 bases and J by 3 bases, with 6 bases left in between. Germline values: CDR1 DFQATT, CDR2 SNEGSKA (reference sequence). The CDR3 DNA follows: TGCAGTGCTAGGGGTGTCAAAAACATTCAGTACTTC. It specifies CSARGVKNIQYF.

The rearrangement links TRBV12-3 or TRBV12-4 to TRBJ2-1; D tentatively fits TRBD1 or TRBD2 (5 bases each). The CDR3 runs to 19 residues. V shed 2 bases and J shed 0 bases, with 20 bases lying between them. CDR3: CASSLRVGVSGSSYNEQFF. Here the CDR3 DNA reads TGTGCCAGCAGTTTAAGGGTAGGGGTAAGCGGTAGCTCCTACAATGAGCAGTTCTTC.

The CDR3 DNA reads as TGTGCCAGCAGTGAAGTGATAGCCGCCCCGTTCTTC. Protein: CASSEVIAAPFF. The V gene is TRBV6-1, the J gene TRBJ2-1; unclear D gene. The germline V gene encodes CDR1 MNHNS and CDR2 SASEGT. The CDR3 runs to 12 residues. The ends were cut back, 1 base at V and 15 bases at J, with 13 bases in the middle.

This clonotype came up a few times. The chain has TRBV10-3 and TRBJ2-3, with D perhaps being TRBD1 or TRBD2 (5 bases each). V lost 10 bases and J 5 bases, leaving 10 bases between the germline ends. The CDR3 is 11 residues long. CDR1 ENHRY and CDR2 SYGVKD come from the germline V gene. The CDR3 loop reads CATLRGDTQYF. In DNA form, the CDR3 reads TGTGCCACGCTGAGGGGAGATACGCAGTATTTT.

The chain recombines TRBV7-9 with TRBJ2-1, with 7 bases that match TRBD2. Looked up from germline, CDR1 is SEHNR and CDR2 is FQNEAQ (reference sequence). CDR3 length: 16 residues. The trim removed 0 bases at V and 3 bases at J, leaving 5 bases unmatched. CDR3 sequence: CASSLALASGYNEQFF. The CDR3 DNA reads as TGTGCCAGCAGCTTAGCGCTGGCTAGCGGCTACAATGAGCAGTTCTTC.

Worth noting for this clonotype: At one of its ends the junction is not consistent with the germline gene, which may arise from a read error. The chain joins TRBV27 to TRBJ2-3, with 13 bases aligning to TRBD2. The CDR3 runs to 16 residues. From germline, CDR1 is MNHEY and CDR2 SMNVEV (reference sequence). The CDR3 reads CASSLTSGRAANTQYF. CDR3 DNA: TGCGCCAGCAGTTTAACTAGCGGGAGGGCCGCGAATACGCAGTATTTT.

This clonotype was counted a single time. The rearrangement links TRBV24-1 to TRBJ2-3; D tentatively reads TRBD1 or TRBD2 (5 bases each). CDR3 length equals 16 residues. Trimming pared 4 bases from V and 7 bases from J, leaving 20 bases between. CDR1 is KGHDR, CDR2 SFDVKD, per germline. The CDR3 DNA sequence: TGTGCCACCAGTGACCCGACAGAGGGGCTTTCTCATACGCAGTATTTT. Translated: CATSDPTEGLSHTQYF.